The 7 T cell receptor beta chains below were found in one sample sequenced in a study of shared clonotypes between healthy human individuals. The naive CD8 population came from CD45RO-negative cells selected for CCR7, without terminally differentiated effector memory CD45RA+ cells. Profiled with immunoSEQ multiplex PCR; TCRdb holds only in-frame clones, not every one. The table has about 2.2 million clones, about 93% seen once. The sample comprised naive CD8+ T cells from PBMCs. All receptors come from a man aged 18 to 30 in good health. Some clones in this sample may be carry-over from other donors' samples.

This chain connects TRBV19 to TRBJ1-1; TRBD1 is a possible D gene (5 bases). CDR3 length: 14 amino acids. Germline assignment: CDR1 LNHDA and CDR2 SQIVND (reference sequence). Between the trimmed V and J ends, which lost 6 bases and 6 bases, there was a span of 17 bases. CDR3 residues: CASRRQYQEPEAFF. In nucleotides, the CDR3 is TGTGCCAGTAGACGACAGTATCAGGAGCCTGAAGCTTTCTTT.

The rearrangement uses TRBV7-8 and TRBJ2-5; 10 positions match TRBD2. Germline assignment: CDR1 SGHVS and CDR2 FQNEAQ. The CDR3 sequence is 16 residues long. V shed 4 bases and J 1 base; nucleotides not matched to a gene: 6. CDR3 sequence reads: CASSSRTSGSQETQYF. In DNA, the CDR3 is TGTGCCAGCAGCTCCCGGACTAGCGGATCCCAAGAGACCCAGTACTTC.

This chain joins TRBV18 and TRBJ1-4; D is unresolved. CDR1 and CDR2 from the germline V gene are KGHSH and LQKENI. The CDR3 contains 16 residues. Trimming took 5 bases from V and 0 from J, leaving 13 bases between them. The CDR3 DNA follows: TGTGCCAGCTCAAATGGGAACACTGCAACTAATGAAAAACTGTTTTTT. Protein: CASSNGNTATNEKLFF.

The chain links TRBV4-2 to TRBJ1-3; D is undetermined. V lost 1 base to trimming and J lost 0 bases, with 7 bases between them. The CDR3 length is 15 residues. Germline V lookup: CDR1 LGHNA, CDR2 YNFKEQ. In nucleotides, the CDR3 is TGTGCCAGCAGCCAAGCCGGCCGCTCTGGAAACACCATATATTTT. As protein: CASSQAGRSGNTIYF.

This sequence joins TRBV9 and TRBJ1-1; D is ambiguous. Trimming took 0 bases from V and 4 from J, leaving 10 bases between them. There are 14 residues in the CDR3. The germline gives CDR1 SGDLS, CDR2 YYNGEE. CDR3 protein: CASSVAAISTEAFF. The CDR3 region has the DNA TGTGCCAGCAGCGTAGCCGCGATAAGCACTGAAGCTTTCTTT. The complete variable domain, with remaining parts taken from reference TRBV9 and TRBJ1-1, reads DSGVTQTPKHLITATGQRVTLRCSPRSGDLSVYWYQQSLDQGLQFLIQYYNGEERAKGNILERFSAQQFPDLHSELNLSSLELGDSALYFCASSVAAISTEAFFGQGTRLTVV.

About this clone itself: Other DNA sequences of this sample code for an identical CDR3. The V gene is TRBV19, the J gene TRBJ1-3; D is unclear. The CDR3 contains 14 residues. V lost 2 bases and J lost 1, with 6 bases in between. In germline, CDR1 is LNHDA, CDR2 SQIVND (reference sequence). The CDR3 sequence: CASSITGSGNTIYF. CDR3 in DNA: TGTGCCAGTAGTATAACCGGGTCTGGAAACACCATATATTTT.

The chain combines TRBV4-1 with TRBJ1-1; D call uncertain. Germline V CDR1 and CDR2: MGHRA, YSYEKL. V lost 0 bases and J lost 11, with 22 bases in between. The CDR3 is made up of 16 amino acids. CDR3 in DNA: TGCGCCAGCAGCCAAGATTTCAGCCGGGCCCAGGCCTGGGCTTTCTTT. Its translation: CASSQDFSRAQAWAFF.